This TCR beta chain was profiled in a study of T cells expressing NK-cell markers. Study-wide context: Researchers got TCR beta repertoires out of sorted CD3+CD56+NKG2C+, CD3+CD56+NKG2C- and CD3+CD56-NKG2C+ T cells.

Following a re-call of the 5' RACE reads, TCRdb has one entry per CDR3 protein and lacks DNA. The sample totals about 160,000 distinct CDR3 sequences. In germline, CDR1 is SGHAT, CDR2 FQNNGV. The CDR3 extends over 16 amino acids. The clonotype comes from a woman aged 18 to 75 in good health. The sample taken for sequencing was blood T cells: a sorted CD56 or NKG2C T cell subset, CD4+ or CD8+ T cells, or bulk PBMC T cells (not recorded which). This chain uses TRBV11-2 with TRBJ2-7; TCRdb's D call of TRBD2 is untestable without DNA. CDR3 amino acids: CASSLDRGRAPYEQYF.